The text below deals with one T cell receptor beta chain. What it recognizes is unknown. Deletions cut 0 bases from V and 11 bases from J, with 11 bases between. This CDR3 contains 12 residues. Germline V gene data show CDR1 as SGHTS and CDR2 as YDEGEE. The data are from a study of cytomegalovirus exposure and HLA in healthy donors. The wider study: The use of the same platform for the 95 to 150 validation repertoires and the roughly 700 first-cohort repertoires was reported by a later analysis.

Study results and caveats: First-cohort TCR clusters were later found to tend to co-occur in the 120 or so validation repertoires. In vitro testing confirmed a few CMV-associated chains as specific for CMV antigens.

Only in-frame clones appear in the TCRdb table, and some are missing; sequencing was by immunoSEQ multiplex PCR. The data show about 84,000 clones, around 90% seen once. The sequenced sample consisted of PBMCs. The gene calls are TRBV5-8 and TRBJ1-1; no reliable D call. This TCR was recovered from a man younger than 40 in good health and CMV-seronegative. The CDR3 DNA reads TGTGCCAGCAGCTTGGTGTCAGTGGAGGCTTTCTTT. It specifies CASSLVSVEAFF.